This T cell receptor (beta chain) stems from a study of blood T cell repertoires in COVID-19. At the level of the study: T cells, B-cell-depleted T cells, or PBMCs supplied cDNA or gDNA.

Original methodology: Amplified reference gene primers provided the basis for estimating nucleated cell counts. The method was immunoSEQ multiplex PCR; TCRdb's version includes in-frame clones alone and lacks a portion of them. The D gene and trimming were derived from the DNA, and the V and J assignments and clone size from that table. There are fewer than 400,000 clones in the sample; approximately 91% occur only once, and roughly 3.6% lies in the top ten. Trimming shortened V by 1 base and J by 0 bases, and 10 bases separated the two germline ends. There are 15 residues in the CDR3. The germline CDR1 and CDR2 sequences are LGHDT and YNNKEL (reference sequence). The study recruited exposed participants who had met a COVID-19 case within 2 weeks before entry.

The material sequenced was PBMCs or T cells enriched from blood (not recorded which). The rearrangement joins TRBV3-1 (or the pseudogene TRBV3-2) to TRBJ2-7; no definite D call. This sequence originates from a woman between 25 and 40 years old who had been exposed to COVID-19. In DNA, the CDR3 is TGTGCCAGCAGCCAAGGACTGACCTACTCCTACGAGCAGTACTTC. This gives the protein CASSQGLTYSYEQYF.